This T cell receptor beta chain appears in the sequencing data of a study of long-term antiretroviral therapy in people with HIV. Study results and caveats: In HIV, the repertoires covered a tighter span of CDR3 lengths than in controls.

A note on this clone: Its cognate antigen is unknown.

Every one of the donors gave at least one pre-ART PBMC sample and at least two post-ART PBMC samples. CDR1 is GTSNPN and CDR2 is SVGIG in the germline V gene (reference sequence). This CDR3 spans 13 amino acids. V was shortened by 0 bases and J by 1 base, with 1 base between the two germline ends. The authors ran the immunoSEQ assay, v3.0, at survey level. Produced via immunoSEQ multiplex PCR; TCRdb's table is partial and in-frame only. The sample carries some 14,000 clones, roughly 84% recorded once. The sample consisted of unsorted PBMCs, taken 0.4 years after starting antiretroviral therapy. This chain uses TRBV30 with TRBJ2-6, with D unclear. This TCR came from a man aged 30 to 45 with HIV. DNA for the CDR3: TGTGCCTGGAGTGTGTCTGGGGCCAACGTCCTGACTTTC. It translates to CAWSVSGANVLTF.